This T cell receptor beta chain emerged from a study of chemoradiotherapy in HPV16-positive cancers. Study at large: Candidate HPV-specific clones and shared TCR motifs came from a couple of HPV16-positive patients. Whole-study findings and limits: HPV-specific T cells were functionally defined from only two HPV16-positive patients. Better recurrence-free survival went with HPV-responsive T-cell expansion in HPV16-positive patients. Candidate HPV-specific clones and E7-related TCR motifs grew in tumor during treatment.

CDR1 and CDR2 from the germline V gene are PRHDT and FYEKMQ (reference sequence). Trimming cost V 1 base and J 0 bases, with 13 bases left between them. The CDR3 has 17 residues. This clone has more than one count but fewer than ten. The antigen is not known. Profiling relied on immunoSEQ multiplex PCR, and the TCRdb table lists in-frame clones only, not all of them. The sample has under 200 clones; about three quarters are singletons. J is TRBJ1-3 and V is TRBV13, with D tentatively TRBD1 (5 bases). The sequencing used tumor tissue, collected from a patient who underwent chemoradiotherapy. This sequence originates from a human donor with HPV-associated anogenital cancer. In DNA, the CDR3 is TGTGCCAGCAGCTTAGAGACGGGGCCAGACTCTGGAAACACCATATATTTT. It translates to CASSLETGPDSGNTIYF. The whole variable domain, remainder taken from reference TRBV13 and TRBJ1-3, is AAGVIQSPRHLIKEKRETATLKCYPIPRHDTVYWYQQGPGQDPQFLISFYEKMQSDKGSIPDRFSAQQFSDYHSELNMSSLELGDSALYFCASSLETGPDSGNTIYFGEGSWLTVV.